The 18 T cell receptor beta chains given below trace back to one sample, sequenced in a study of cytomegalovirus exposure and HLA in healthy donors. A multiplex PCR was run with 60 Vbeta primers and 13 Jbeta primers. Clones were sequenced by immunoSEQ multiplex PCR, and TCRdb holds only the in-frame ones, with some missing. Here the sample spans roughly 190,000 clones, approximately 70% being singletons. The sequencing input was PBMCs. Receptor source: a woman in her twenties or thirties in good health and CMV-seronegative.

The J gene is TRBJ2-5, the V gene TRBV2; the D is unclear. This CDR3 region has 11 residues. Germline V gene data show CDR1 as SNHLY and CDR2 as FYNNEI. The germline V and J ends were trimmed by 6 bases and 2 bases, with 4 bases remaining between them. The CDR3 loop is CASRTQETQYF. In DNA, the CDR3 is TGTGCCAGCAGAACACAAGAGACCCAGTACTTC.

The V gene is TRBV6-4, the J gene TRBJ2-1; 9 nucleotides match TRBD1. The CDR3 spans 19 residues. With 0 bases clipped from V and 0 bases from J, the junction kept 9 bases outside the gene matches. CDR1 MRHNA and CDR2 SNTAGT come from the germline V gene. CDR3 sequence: CASSDSTGTGRFSYNEQFF. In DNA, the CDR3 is TGTGCCAGCAGTGACTCGACCGGGACAGGGAGGTTCTCCTACAATGAGCAGTTCTTC.

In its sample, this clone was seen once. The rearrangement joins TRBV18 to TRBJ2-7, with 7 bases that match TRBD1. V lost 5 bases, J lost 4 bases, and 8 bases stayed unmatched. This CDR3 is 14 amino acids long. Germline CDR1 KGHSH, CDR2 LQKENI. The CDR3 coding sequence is TGTGCCAGCTCATTCGGACAGGATGGATACGAGCAGTACTTC. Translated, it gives CASSFGQDGYEQYF. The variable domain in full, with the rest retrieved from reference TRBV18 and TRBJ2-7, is NAGVMQNPRHLVRRRGQEARLRCSPMKGHSHVYWYRQLPEEGLKFMVYLQKENIIDESGMPKERFSAEFPKEGPSILRIQQVVRGDSAAYFCASSFGQDGYEQYFGPGTRLTVT.

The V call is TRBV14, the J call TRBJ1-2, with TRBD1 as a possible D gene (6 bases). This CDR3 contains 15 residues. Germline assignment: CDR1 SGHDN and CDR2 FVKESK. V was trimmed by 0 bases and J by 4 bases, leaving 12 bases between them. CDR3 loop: CASSQDPRGAYGYTF. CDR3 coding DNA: TGTGCCAGCAGCCAAGATCCCAGGGGAGCCTATGGCTACACCTTC.

The CDR3 region is CASSQVGGGHEQYF. The CDR3 coding sequence is TGTGCCAGCAGCCAAGTCGGGGGGGGCCACGAGCAGTACTTC. This chain links TRBV14 with TRBJ2-7, with TRBD2 identical over 8 bases. This CDR3 contains 14 residues. Germline V CDR1 and CDR2: SGHDN, FVKESK. Germline trimming cut 1 base from V and 5 bases from J; bases unmatched to any gene: 4. Combining the CDR3 with reference TRBV14 and TRBJ2-7 gives the whole variable domain EAGVTQFPSHSVIEKGQTVTLRCDPISGHDNLYWYRRVMGKEIKFLLHFVKESKQDESGMPNNRFLAERTGGTYSTLKVQPAELEDSGVYFCASSQVGGGHEQYFGPGTRLTVT.

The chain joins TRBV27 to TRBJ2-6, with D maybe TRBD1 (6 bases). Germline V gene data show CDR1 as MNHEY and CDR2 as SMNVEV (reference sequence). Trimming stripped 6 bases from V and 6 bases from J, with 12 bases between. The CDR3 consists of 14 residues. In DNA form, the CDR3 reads TGTGCCAGCAGACACAGGGCTGCGGCCAACGTCCTGACTTTC. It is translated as CASRHRAAANVLTF.

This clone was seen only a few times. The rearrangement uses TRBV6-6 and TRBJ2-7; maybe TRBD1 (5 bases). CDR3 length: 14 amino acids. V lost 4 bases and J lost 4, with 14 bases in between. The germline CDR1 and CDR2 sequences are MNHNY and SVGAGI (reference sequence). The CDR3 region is CASSLNRTPYEQYF. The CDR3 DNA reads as TGTGCCAGCAGTTTGAACAGGACCCCTTACGAGCAGTACTTC.

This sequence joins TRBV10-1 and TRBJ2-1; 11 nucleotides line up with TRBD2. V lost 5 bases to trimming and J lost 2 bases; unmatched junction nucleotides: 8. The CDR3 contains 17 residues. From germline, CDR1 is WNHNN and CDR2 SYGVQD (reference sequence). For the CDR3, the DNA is TGCGCCAGCAGTCCACCCGCACTAGCGGGGGCCTACAATGAGCAGTTCTTC. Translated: CASSPPALAGAYNEQFF.

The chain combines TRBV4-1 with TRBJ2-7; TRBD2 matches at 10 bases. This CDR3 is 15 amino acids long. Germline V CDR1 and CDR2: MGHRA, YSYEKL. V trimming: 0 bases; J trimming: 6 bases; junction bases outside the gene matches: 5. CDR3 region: CASSQDRSGGGEQYF. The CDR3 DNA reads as TGCGCCAGCAGCCAAGATCGAAGCGGGGGGGGCGAGCAGTACTTC.

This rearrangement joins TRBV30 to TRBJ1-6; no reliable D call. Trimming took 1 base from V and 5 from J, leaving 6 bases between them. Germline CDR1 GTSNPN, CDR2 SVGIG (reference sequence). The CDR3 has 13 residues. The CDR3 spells CAWSELNNSPLHF. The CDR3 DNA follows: TGTGCCTGGAGTGAACTTAATAATTCACCCCTCCACTTT.

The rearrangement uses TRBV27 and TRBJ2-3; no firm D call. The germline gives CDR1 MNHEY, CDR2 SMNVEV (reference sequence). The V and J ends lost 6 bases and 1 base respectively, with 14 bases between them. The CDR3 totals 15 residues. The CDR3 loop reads CASSPGRLRTDTQYF. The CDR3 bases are TGTGCCAGCAGCCCGGGTCGTTTACGCACAGATACGCAGTATTTT.

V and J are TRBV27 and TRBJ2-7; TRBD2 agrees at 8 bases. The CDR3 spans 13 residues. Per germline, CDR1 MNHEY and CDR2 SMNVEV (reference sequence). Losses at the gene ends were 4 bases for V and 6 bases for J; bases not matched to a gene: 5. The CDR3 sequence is CASSWTSTGEQYF. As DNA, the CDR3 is TGTGCCAGCAGTTGGACTAGCACTGGCGAGCAGTACTTC.

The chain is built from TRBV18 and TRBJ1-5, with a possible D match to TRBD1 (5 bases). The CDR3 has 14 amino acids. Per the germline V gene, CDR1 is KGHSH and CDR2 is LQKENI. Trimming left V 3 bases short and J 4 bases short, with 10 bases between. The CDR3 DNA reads TGTGCCAGCTCACCGGAGGGGAGGAATCAGCCCCAGCATTTT. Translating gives CASSPEGRNQPQHF.

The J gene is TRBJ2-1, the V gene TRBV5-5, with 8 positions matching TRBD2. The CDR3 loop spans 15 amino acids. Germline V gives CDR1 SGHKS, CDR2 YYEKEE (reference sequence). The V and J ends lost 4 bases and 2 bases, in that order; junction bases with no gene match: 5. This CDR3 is CASSPTSDTYNEQFF. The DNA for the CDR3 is TGTGCCAGCAGCCCGACTAGCGATACCTACAATGAGCAGTTCTTC.

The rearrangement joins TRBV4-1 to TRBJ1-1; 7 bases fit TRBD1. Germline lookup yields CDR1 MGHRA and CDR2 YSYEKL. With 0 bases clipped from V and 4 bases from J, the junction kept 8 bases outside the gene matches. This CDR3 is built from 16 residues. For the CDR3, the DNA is TGCGCCAGCAGCCAAGAACGGGCAGGGGGTGTCACTGAAGCTTTCTTT. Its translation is CASSQERAGGVTEAFF.

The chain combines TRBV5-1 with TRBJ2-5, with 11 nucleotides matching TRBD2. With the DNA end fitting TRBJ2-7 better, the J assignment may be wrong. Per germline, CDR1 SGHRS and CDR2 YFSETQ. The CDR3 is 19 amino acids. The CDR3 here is CASSLHLAGGPASSYEQYF. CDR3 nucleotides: TGCGCCAGCAGCTTACACCTAGCGGGGGGTCCCGCCAGCTCCTACGAGCAGTACTTC.

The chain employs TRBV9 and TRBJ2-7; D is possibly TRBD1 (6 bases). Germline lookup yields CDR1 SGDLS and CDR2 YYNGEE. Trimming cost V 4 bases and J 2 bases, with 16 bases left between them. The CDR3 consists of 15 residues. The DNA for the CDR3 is TGTGCCAGCAGCAAACAGGGATATTCTACCTACGAGCAGTACTTC. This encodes CASSKQGYSTYEQYF.

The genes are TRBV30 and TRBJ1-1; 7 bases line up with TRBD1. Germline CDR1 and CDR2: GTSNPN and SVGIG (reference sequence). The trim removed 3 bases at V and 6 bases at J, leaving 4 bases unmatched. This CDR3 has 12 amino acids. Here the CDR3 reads CAWSEDRPEAFF. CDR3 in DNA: TGTGCCTGGAGCGAGGACAGGCCTGAAGCTTTCTTT.